These 31 T cell receptor beta chains were sequenced from one sample in a study of blood T cell repertoires in COVID-19. The repertoire was sequenced with immunoSEQ multiplex PCR; TCRdb's copy has only in-frame clones and lacks some. This table holds about 250,000 clones, approximately 85% found once. Material for sequencing was peripheral blood. These receptors were obtained from a woman older than 75 with COVID-19, enrolled during active disease.

The chain couples TRBV28 to TRBJ1-2; a possible D gene is TRBD1 (6 bases). Trimming took 6 bases from V and 4 from J, leaving 15 bases between them. The CDR3 length is 14 residues. Per the germline V gene, CDR1 is MDHEN and CDR2 is SYDVKM. Here the CDR3 reads CASSLEGGAYGYTF. In nucleotides, the CDR3 is TGTGCCAGCAGCTTGGAGGGGGGGGCCTATGGCTACACCTTC.

CDR3 bases: TGTGCCAGCAGTCAGGGGGCAGAAAACATTCAGTACTTC. Protein: CASSQGAENIQYF. The gene calls are TRBV11-3 and TRBJ2-4; the match to TRBD1 covers 8 bases. The CDR3 runs to 13 residues. CDR1 is SGHNT and CDR2 is YENEEA in the germline V gene. The junction had 3 bases not matched to a gene; V was cut back by 6 bases and J by 5 bases.

In its sample, this clone was seen a few times. The chain uses TRBV6-1 and TRBJ2-1, with 9 bases lining up with TRBD1. Germline trimming cut 4 bases from V and 9 bases from J; bases unmatched to any gene: 13. Germline-derived CDR1 and CDR2 are MNHNS and SASEGT. The CDR3 length is 16 residues. The CDR3 loop is CASSGGRDRVGSEQFF. The CDR3, as DNA: TGTGCCAGCAGTGGGGGCCGGGACAGGGTAGGCAGTGAGCAGTTCTTC.

The DNA of the CDR3 is TGTGCCAGCAGTCAAACCGGGACAGGGATCTTAACTAACTATGGCTACACCTTC. Protein sequence: CASSQTGTGILTNYGYTF. J is TRBJ1-2 and V is TRBV7-9; 9 bases agree with TRBD1. In germline, CDR1 is SEHNR, CDR2 FQNEAQ (reference sequence). The junction had 14 bases not matched to a gene; V was cut back by 6 bases and J by 0 bases. The CDR3 is 18 residues long.

The chain carries TRBV6-6 and TRBJ1-2; TRBD1 agrees at 7 bases. The junction had 11 bases not matched to a gene; V was cut back by 6 bases and J by 4 bases. The germline V gene encodes CDR1 MNHNY and CDR2 SVGAGI (reference sequence). CDR3 length equals 15 residues. CDR3 nucleotide sequence: TGTGCCAGCAGGGAACAGGGGAGGTCAATCTATGGCTACACCTTC. Protein: CASREQGRSIYGYTF.

The chain joins TRBV7-9 to TRBJ1-1, with 8 bases identical to TRBD1. The length of the CDR3 is 14 residues. The junction had 4 bases not matched to a gene; V was cut back by 4 bases and J by 3 bases. Germline V gene sequence: CDR1 SEHNR, CDR2 FQNEAQ (reference sequence). CDR3 sequence reads: CASSWGQEDTEAFF. The CDR3, as DNA: TGTGCCAGCAGCTGGGGACAGGAGGACACTGAAGCTTTCTTT.

The chain uses TRBV5-5 and TRBJ2-2; D perhaps matches TRBD1 (6 bases). V lost 3 bases and J lost 3, with 15 bases in between. CDR1 SGHKS and CDR2 YYEKEE come from the germline V gene (reference sequence). CDR3 size: 16 residues. The CDR3 sequence is CASSSQGTLYTGELFF. In DNA, the CDR3 is TGTGCCAGCAGCTCACAGGGTACCCTTTACACCGGGGAGCTGTTTTTT.

V usage is TRBV5-1 and J usage is TRBJ2-7; 11 bases map to TRBD2. The V and J ends lost 6 bases and 6 bases, in that order; junction bases with no gene match: 11. Germline values: CDR1 SGHRS, CDR2 YFSETQ. CDR3 length: 15 amino acids. The CDR3 bases are TGCGCCAGCAAACTGGTAGGGCTAGCGGGGGGCGAGCAGTACTTC. The encoded protein is CASKLVGLAGGEQYF.

The chain couples TRBV5-8 to TRBJ1-2, with D hard to call. The CDR3 is 14 amino acids. Germline assignment: CDR1 SGHTS and CDR2 YDEGEE. Trimming removed 1 base at V and 3 bases at J, with 10 bases between. The CDR3 is CASSLRNSYYGYTF. CDR3 nucleotide sequence: TGTGCCAGCAGCTTGAGGAACAGTTACTATGGCTACACCTTC. Together with reference TRBV5-8 and TRBJ1-2, the CDR3 gives the full variable domain: EAGVTQSPTHLIKTRGQQATLRCSPISGHTSVYWYQQALGLGLQFLLWYDEGEERNRGNFPPRFSGRQFPNYSSELNVNALELEDSALYLCASSLRNSYYGYTFGSGTRLTVV.

Remarks on this clone: A junction end diverges from the germline sequence, so it may reflect a read error. This chain uses TRBV30 with TRBJ1-1; D possibly corresponds to TRBD1 (5 bases). This CDR3 is built from 14 residues. CDR1 and CDR2 (germline): GTSNPN, SVGIG (reference sequence). CDR3 nucleotide sequence: TGTGCCCGGAGTGACGGGGGGGGGAACACTGAAGCTTTCTTT. This sequence encodes CARSDGGGNTEAFF.

The chain employs TRBV11-1 and TRBJ2-3; possibly TRBD2 for D (5 bases). This CDR3 contains 12 residues. Germline V gives CDR1 SGHAT, CDR2 FQDESV (reference sequence). Trimming cost V 2 bases and J 9 bases, with 9 bases left between them. CDR3 loop: CASSLNGETQYF. CDR3 nucleotide sequence: TGTGCCAGCAGCTTAAACGGGGAAACGCAGTATTTT.

V usage is TRBV3-1 (or the pseudogene TRBV3-2) and J usage is TRBJ1-3; no firm D call. The CDR3 consists of 12 residues. Per germline, CDR1 LGHDT and CDR2 YNNKEL (reference sequence). The V end was cut by 2 bases, the J end by 11 bases, with 10 bases between. CDR3 in DNA: TGTGCCAGCAGCCAACGGGGAGGGTCCATATATTTT. Translated: CASSQRGGSIYF.

V is TRBV6-8 and J is TRBJ2-7, with a weak D call TRBD1 (6 bases). Germline CDR1 reads MNHGY; CDR2 reads SAAAGT. Trimming left V 6 bases short and J 6 bases short, with 15 bases between. This CDR3 is 13 amino acids long. The CDR3 loop reads CASRQGASGEQYV. The DNA for the CDR3 is TGTGCCAGCAGACAGGGCGCCTCGGGCGAGCAGTACGTC.

The rearrangement uses TRBV19 and TRBJ1-1, with unresolved D. The CDR3 consists of 17 residues. Germline assignment: CDR1 LNHDA and CDR2 SQIVND (reference sequence). Trimming took off 6 bases at V and 0 bases at J, with 20 bases between the two ends. Written as DNA, the CDR3 is TGTGCCAGTAGCCCTAGGCCCCCGGGGAAATTGAACACTGAAGCTTTCTTT. Protein: CASSPRPPGKLNTEAFF.

The gene calls are TRBV7-2 and TRBJ2-2; D gene ambiguous. The CDR3 runs to 16 residues. Deletions cut 0 bases from V and 3 bases from J, with 11 bases between. Germline CDR1 reads SGHTA; CDR2 reads FQGNSA. CDR3 sequence: CASSLARSRDTGELFF. In nucleotides, the CDR3 is TGTGCCAGCAGCTTAGCGCGAAGTCGGGACACCGGGGAGCTGTTTTTT.

The rearrangement uses TRBV7-9 and TRBJ2-4; D might be TRBD1 (6 bases). Germline lookup yields CDR1 SEHNR and CDR2 FQNEAQ (reference sequence). The CDR3 is 15 residues long. The ends were cut back, 4 bases at V and 0 bases at J, with 10 bases in the middle. The CDR3 reads CASSSGHLAKNIQYF. CDR3 nucleotides: TGTGCCAGCAGCTCGGGACACCTAGCCAAAAACATTCAGTACTTC.

This chain links TRBV4-1 with TRBJ1-4; no firm D call. The V and J ends lost 1 base and 0 bases respectively, with 9 bases between them. The CDR3 spans 16 residues. Germline values: CDR1 MGHRA, CDR2 YSYEKL. As DNA, the CDR3 is TGCGCCAGCAGCCAAGCTGAGAGTTCAACTAATGAAAAACTGTTTTTT. As protein: CASSQAESSTNEKLFF.

This clone was detected once. This chain joins TRBV18 and TRBJ1-1, with 10 bases lining up with TRBD1. V was pared by 3 bases and J by 7 bases, with 5 bases of the junction left unmatched. This CDR3 contains 14 residues. Looked up from germline, CDR1 is KGHSH and CDR2 is LQKENI. CDR3 DNA sequence: TGTGCCAGCTCACCGTCGACAGGGGGCTTTGAAGCTTTCTTT. Amino acids: CASSPSTGGFEAFF.

This rearrangement joins TRBV18 to TRBJ1-1; 8 positions match TRBD1. The germline CDR1 and CDR2 sequences are KGHSH and LQKENI. The CDR3 has 14 amino acids. V dropped 3 bases and J dropped 5; count of bases not matched to a gene: 5. The CDR3 sequence is CASSPQTGATEAFF. The CDR3 DNA is TGTGCCAGCTCACCGCAGACAGGGGCTACTGAAGCTTTCTTT.

The chain combines TRBV21-1 with TRBJ2-7; the table's D call of TRBD2 was not tested on the DNA. TRBV21-1 is given as a pseudogene. The CDR3 is 15 amino acids. The CDR3 region has the DNA TGTGCCAGCAGCAAACCCGGGGGGGCGCCTCGCGAGCAGTACTTC. Its translation: CASSKPGGAPREQYF.

The chain uses TRBV7-2 and TRBJ1-6, with TRBD1 matching over 8 bases. CDR3 length: 16 residues. V gave up 5 bases and J gave up 8 bases; unmatched junction bases: 11. Germline CDR1 and CDR2: SGHTA and FQGNSA. This CDR3 reads CASSRPDRGVYSPLHF. As DNA, the CDR3 is TGTGCCAGCAGCAGACCCGACAGGGGCGTTTATTCACCCCTCCACTTT.

The chain links TRBV27 to TRBJ2-2; 10 nucleotides match TRBD1. Trimming took 5 bases from V and 7 from J; bases not matched to a gene: 1. Germline V lookup: CDR1 MNHEY, CDR2 SMNVEV (reference sequence). The CDR3 has 13 amino acids. CDR3 in amino acids: CASSGQGVGELFF. CDR3 sequence (DNA): TGTGCCAGCAGTGGACAGGGGGTCGGGGAGCTGTTTTTT.

This chain uses TRBV7-8 with TRBJ1-2, with 7 bases that match TRBD1. The V gene end was trimmed by 5 bases and the J gene end by 7 bases; junction bases not matched to a gene: 4. This CDR3 spans 12 amino acids. Looked up from germline, CDR1 is SGHVS and CDR2 is FQNEAQ. As DNA, the CDR3 is TGTGCCAGCAGCCTACAGGGGATTGGCTACACCTTC. It encodes CASSLQGIGYTF. The full variable domain, its missing parts supplied by reference TRBV7-8 and TRBJ1-2, is GAGVSQSPRYKVAKRGQDVALRCDPISGHVSLFWYQQALGQGPEFLTYFQNEAQLDKSGLPSDRFFAERPEGSVSTLKIQRTQQEDSAVYLCASSLQGIGYTFGSGTRLTVV.

V and J are TRBV28 and TRBJ1-6, with D tentatively TRBD1 (6 bases). The CDR3 runs to 14 residues. Germline values: CDR1 MDHEN, CDR2 SYDVKM. V shed 3 bases and J shed 5 bases, with 8 bases lying between them. The CDR3 DNA follows: TGTGCCAGCAGTTTGGACAGAGATAATTCACCCCTCCACTTT. Protein: CASSLDRDNSPLHF.

This clone was counted once. The chain combines TRBV19 with TRBJ2-3, with D perhaps matching TRBD1 (5 bases). Germline V gives CDR1 LNHDA, CDR2 SQIVND (reference sequence). This CDR3 contains 15 residues. Trimming removed 7 bases at V and 1 base at J, with 15 bases between. The CDR3 reads CASTRSRGGTDTQYF. The CDR3 nucleotides are TGTGCCAGTACGAGAAGTAGGGGCGGCACAGATACGCAGTATTTT.

The rearrangement links TRBV5-4 to TRBJ1-2, with D possibly TRBD1 on 5 matching bases. V was cut by 4 bases and J by 7 bases, with 14 bases left in between. Germline CDR1 SGHNT, CDR2 YYREEE (reference sequence). The length of the CDR3 is 13 residues. The CDR3 DNA sequence: TGTGCCAGCAGCCGGGGGGTAGGGTTTGGCTACACCTTC. Encoded protein: CASSRGVGFGYTF.

V and J are TRBV19 and TRBJ2-1, with TRBD2 matching 11 bases. Germline trimming cut 2 bases from V and 8 bases from J; bases unmatched to any gene: 8. Looked up from germline, CDR1 is LNHDA and CDR2 is SQIVND (reference sequence). The CDR3 spans 16 residues. The CDR3 is CASSINSGGALDEQFF. CDR3 DNA sequence: TGTGCCAGTAGTATAAATAGCGGGGGGGCCTTAGATGAGCAGTTCTTC.

The chain has TRBV27 and TRBJ2-7; 8 bases align to TRBD2. From germline, CDR1 is MNHEY and CDR2 SMNVEV (reference sequence). There are 17 residues in the CDR3. V dropped 3 bases and J dropped 6; count of bases not matched to a gene: 16. CDR3 amino acids: CASSFHRGTSGGGEQYF. The DNA for the CDR3 is TGTGCCAGCAGTTTTCATCGCGGAACTAGCGGTGGAGGCGAGCAGTACTTC.

The gene calls are TRBV5-1 and TRBJ1-6; 7 bases align to TRBD1. Germline V gene data show CDR1 as SGHRS and CDR2 as YFSETQ. This CDR3 contains 18 residues. With V trimmed by 4 bases and J by 9 bases, 19 bases remained unmatched. The CDR3 coding sequence is TGCGCCAGCAGCCTAGAAGAGAGAGGGGGCATAAAAGGTTCACCCCTCCACTTT. Translation: CASSLEERGGIKGSPLHF.

V gene TRBV4-2 combines with J gene TRBJ2-1; TRBD1 is a possible D gene (5 bases). Trimming pared 0 bases from V and 9 bases from J, leaving 15 bases between. The CDR3 is made up of 15 amino acids. From germline, CDR1 is LGHNA and CDR2 YNFKEQ. CDR3 DNA: TGTGCCAGCAGCCAAGAAGGGCCACAGGCTGGTGAGCAGTTCTTC. Its protein is CASSQEGPQAGEQFF.

The chain links TRBV18 to TRBJ1-5; unclear D gene. Trimming shortened V by 2 bases and J by 6 bases, and 5 bases separated the two germline ends. CDR1 is KGHSH and CDR2 is LQKENI in the germline V gene. This CDR3 comprises 12 residues. The chain's CDR3 is CASSPIGQPQHF. The CDR3 bases are TGTGCCAGCTCACCAATCGGTCAGCCCCAGCATTTT.